This T cell receptor beta chain appears in the sequencing data of a study of beta chain features in type 1 diabetes. J was trimmed by 4 bases and V by 2 bases; bases with no gene match: 4. The CDR3 has 14 residues. In germline, CDR1 is LGHNA, CDR2 YSLEER. Reverse transcribing all isolated RNA meant expressed TCRB transcripts were sequenced. Assay used: immunoSEQ multiplex PCR; TCRdb lists only in-frame clones, some missing. The data show 400,000 or so clones, around 9.6% seen once. This clone has a handful of counts. Its antigen is as yet unknown. Study results and caveats: Within patients, naive, central memory and Treg TCRB repertoires seemed more similar than within healthy donors. The study found moderately but significantly shorter TCRB CDR3s in all four CD4+ subsets of Type 1 diabetes patients.

The TCR originated in a young man with type 1 diabetes. The sample comprised central memory CD4+ T cells from blood. The chain recombines TRBV4-3 with TRBJ1-1; 7 nucleotides agree with TRBD1. The CDR3 region has the DNA TGCGCCAGCAGCCAAAACAGGGGTCGCACTGAAGCTTTCTTT. This encodes CASSQNRGRTEAFF.